The rows below give T cell receptor beta chains drawn from one sample of a study of immune characteristics of hereditary and idiopathic chronic pancreatitis. The repertoire was sequenced with immunoSEQ multiplex PCR; TCRdb's copy has only in-frame clones and lacks some. The sample records more than 8,500 clones, around 79% being singletons. Sequenced: pancreas tissue with idiopathic chronic pancreatitis. The receptors were sampled from a human donor with chronic pancreatitis. The CDR3 runs from the conserved cysteine through the conserved F or W. Each record gives: D gene, V gene, clone size, J gene, CDR3 DNA, CDR3 protein. The D gene is left open where the match is weak. Some rows have no size entry. The others give once, few or many, or a class for an expanded clone.

>TRBD1|TRBV29-1|NA|TRBJ2-3
TGCAGCGTAGAGAACAGGGGGCATGAGACAGATACGCAGTATTTT
CSVENRGHETDTQYF
>NA|TRBV15|few|TRBJ1-2
TGTGCCACCGGGGGGGCCTTCTATGGCTACACCTTC
CATGGAFYGYTF
>NA|TRBV7-9|NA|TRBJ2-7
TGTGCCAGCAGCCCGACAGGTGACGAGCAGTACTTC
CASSPTGDEQYF
>NA|TRBV7-8|NA|TRBJ1-2
TGTGCCAGCAGCCCAAACAGGGACTATGGCTACACCTTC
CASSPNRDYGYTF
>TRBD1|TRBV28|NA|TRBJ1-1
TGTGCCAGCAGTTTGACAGGGGGAAACGGTCGAGCTTTCTTT
CASSLTGGNGRAFF
>NA|TRBV15|NA|TRBJ1-1
TGTGCCACCAGCAGACCGGGGAGTTTGAACACTGAAGCTTTCTTT
CATSRPGSLNTEAFF
>NA|TRBV3-1/TRBV3-2|NA|TRBJ1-5
TGTGCCAGCAGCTTTTACAGGTACAATCAGCCCCAGCATTTT
CASSFYRYNQPQHF
>NA|TRBV7-9|few|TRBJ1-1
TGTGCCAGCAGCCCTTACGTTTCGGACACTGAAGCTTTCTTT
CASSPYVSDTEAFF
>NA|TRBV5-8|NA|TRBJ1-2
TGTGCCAGCAGCGGGCCCGGGACAAACTATGGCTACACCTTC
CASSGPGTNYGYTF
>TRBD2|TRBV18|NA|TRBJ2-7
TGTGCCAGCTCACCATTAGCGGGGGTTACCACCTACGAGCAGTACTTC
CASSPLAGVTTYEQYF
>TRBD1|TRBV28|once|TRBJ2-2
TGTGCCAGCGTCACAGGGGGCGAGGGCGGGGAGCTGTTTTTT
CASVTGGEGGELFF
>TRBD2|TRBV4-2|medium-sized|TRBJ2-3
TGTGCCAGCACGGTGTTTGGAGCGGGGGGGCCGACAGATACGCAGTATTTT
CASTVFGAGGPTDTQYF
>NA|TRBV7-9|NA|TRBJ1-5
TGTGCCAGCAGCTTGGGGGACGGGGGGCAAGGTCAGCCCCAGCATTTT
CASSLGDGGQGQPQHF
>NA|TRBV9|NA|TRBJ1-2
TGTGCCAGCAGCGTAGGTCAGGGATTCACAATATCTGGCTACACCTTC
CASSVGQGFTISGYTF
>NA|TRBV6-4|NA|TRBJ2-5
TGTGCCAGCAGTAAAGGGGAAGAGACCCAGTACTTC
CASSKGEETQYF
>NA|TRBV6-5|NA|TRBJ2-3
TGTGCCACCGTAGCCTGGTGGAGCCCAGATACGCAGTATTTT
CATVAWWSPDTQYF
>TRBD1|TRBV6-6|NA|TRBJ2-2
TGTGCCAGCAGTAGAAGATCAGGGGGCACCGGGGAGCTGTTTTTT
CASSRRSGGTGELFF
>NA|TRBV12-5|NA|TRBJ2-4
TGTGCTAGTGGCTCGGACAGCTACATTCAGTACTTC
CASGSDSYIQYF
>NA|TRBV5-1|NA|TRBJ2-1
TGCGCCAGCAGCAGGGAATCCTACAATGAGCAGTTCTTC
CASSRESYNEQFF
>NA|TRBV7-9|NA|TRBJ2-5
TGTGCCAGCAGCTATACCCGGGGGGCAGGGACCCAGTACTTC
CASSYTRGAGTQYF
>TRBD2|TRBV3-1/TRBV3-2|once|TRBJ2-7
TGTGCCAGCAGCCAAGACTTGGCTAGCGGGGAGACATTCTACGAGCAGTACTTC
CASSQDLASGETFYEQYF
>TRBD1|TRBV24-1|NA|TRBJ2-3
TGTGCCACCAGTGATTCGACAGGGGCAGGTGATACGCAGTATTTT
CATSDSTGAGDTQYF
>TRBD2|TRBV19|NA|TRBJ2-7
TGTGCCAGTAGTAGCGGGGGGGCACGGGAGCAGTACTTC
CASSSGGAREQYF
>NA|TRBV27|NA|TRBJ1-1
TGTGCCAGCAGTTTATCTCTGAACAGGAACACTGAAGCTTTCTTT
CASSLSLNRNTEAFF
>TRBD2|TRBV7-7|NA|TRBJ2-1
TGTGCCAGCAGCCACGGGACTAGCGGGCGAGAAAATGAGCAGTTCTTC
CASSHGTSGRENEQFF
>NA|TRBV16|NA|TRBJ1-5
TGTGCCAGCAGCCTCCGGGCAGGGTTCAATCAGCCCCAGCATTTT
CASSLRAGFNQPQHF
>NA|TRBV18|NA|TRBJ1-1
TGTGCCAGCTCACCGGGGCTGGGAAGAGACACTGAAGCTTTCTTT
CASSPGLGRDTEAFF
>NA|TRBV6-5|NA|TRBJ1-1
TGTGCCAGCAGTTACGGGCAGGACACTGAAGCTTTCTTT
CASSYGQDTEAFF
>NA|TRBV7-9|NA|TRBJ2-5
TGTGCCAGCAGCTCCAGGGGGGGTCCGGCTGCGGAGACCCAGTACTTC
CASSSRGGPAAETQYF
>NA|TRBV3-1/TRBV3-2|once|TRBJ1-5
TGTGCCAGCAGCCAAGAGAGCAATCAGCCCCAGCATTTT
CASSQESNQPQHF
>TRBD2|TRBV5-1|few|TRBJ2-2
TGCGCCAGCAGCTCCAACCCCGGGGGGGCCGGGGAGCTGTTTTTT
CASSSNPGGAGELFF
>NA|TRBV27|NA|TRBJ1-6
TGTGCCAGCAGTTTATCGAGGGGAGGGTCACCCCTCCACTTT
CASSLSRGGSPLHF
>NA|TRBV28|NA|TRBJ1-2
TGTGCCAGCAGTTTTAGCCCACAGGGCGCTGGCGGCTACACCTTC
CASSFSPQGAGGYTF
>TRBD1|TRBV12-5|NA|TRBJ2-7
TGTGCTAGTGGGACAGGGGTCTACGAGCAGTACTTC
CASGTGVYEQYF
>TRBD1|TRBV11-2|NA|TRBJ1-1
TGTGCCAGCAGCTTAGGACAGGGGGCAGCTTTCTTT
CASSLGQGAAFF
>NA|TRBV10-3|NA|TRBJ2-1
TGTGCCATCAGTGATTCAAGGCGGGGCCTGTTCTTC
CAISDSRRGLFF
>NA|TRBV5-1|few|TRBJ1-2
TGCGCCAGCATGTTAGCCGAGGGCTATGGCTACACCTTC
CASMLAEGYGYTF
>NA|TRBV10-1|few|TRBJ2-2
TGCGCCAGCAGTGATAGGCGCGGCCTAAACACCGGGGAGCTGTTTTTT
CASSDRRGLNTGELFF
>NA|TRBV5-1|NA|TRBJ1-1
TGCGCCAGCAGCTATCTACAGATGAACACTGAAGCTTTCTTT
CASSYLQMNTEAFF
>TRBD1|TRBV5-1|NA|TRBJ2-2
TGCGCCAGCAGCCCACCGGGACAGGGCACCGGGGAGCTGTTTTTT
CASSPPGQGTGELFF
>NA|TRBV2|medium-sized|TRBJ1-1
TGTGCCAGCAGTAGAAACCAACAGGGGAACACTGAAGCTTTCTTT
CASSRNQQGNTEAFF
>TRBD1|TRBV19|few|TRBJ2-2
TGTGCCAGCAAAGGGACAGGGGGTGCGGCCACCGGGGAGCTGTTTTTT
CASKGTGGAATGELFF